Following are 14 T cell receptor beta chains from one sample sequenced in a study of T cells after yellow fever vaccination. TCRdb reanalysed the 5' RACE reads using MiXCR and keeps one entry per CDR3 protein. The sample comprises tens of thousands of distinct CDR3 sequences, approximately 6.1% of which are singletons, and around a third rests with the top ten. The starting material was PBMCs, either bulk or a sorted T-cell subset (CD4+, CD8+, memory, or dextramer-sorted; not recorded which), obtained on the day of the yellow fever booster vaccination. The receptor source for this set is a man aged 18 to 29 who received the YFV17D yellow fever vaccine.

This chain joins TRBV9 and TRBJ1-6; D gene ambiguous. V was pared by 0 bases and J by 6 bases, with 7 bases between. In germline, CDR1 is SGDLS, CDR2 YYNGEE. This CDR3 comprises 14 residues. CDR3 bases: TGTGCCAGCAGCGTAGAATGGGGTAATTCACCCCTCCACTTT. As protein: CASSVEWGNSPLHF.

This clonotype has only a few counts. V gene TRBV7-2 combines with J gene TRBJ1-3, with 8 bases fitting TRBD1. Germline V gene lookup returns CDR1 SGHTA and CDR2 FQGNSA. With V trimmed by 6 bases and J by 2 bases, 3 bases remained unmatched. The CDR3 extends over 14 amino acids. The CDR3 spells CASRTQGAGNTIYF. CDR3 in DNA: TGTGCCAGCAGAACACAGGGGGCTGGAAACACCATATATTTT.

This clonotype was observed at least ten times. V and J are TRBV7-2 and TRBJ1-6, with TRBD1 matching over 7 bases. The CDR3 has 15 residues. Trimming at V came to 5 bases and at J to 9 bases, leaving 10 bases not matched to a gene. Germline assignment: CDR1 SGHTA and CDR2 FQGNSA. CDR3: CASSPRDRDGSPLHF. The CDR3 DNA reads as TGTGCCAGCAGCCCGAGAGACAGGGATGGTTCACCCCTCCACTTT.

This clonotype was picked up a small number of times. The gene calls are TRBV5-1 and TRBJ2-3, with TRBD2 identical over 11 bases. J gave up 4 bases and V 3 bases, and 7 bases lay outside the gene matches. The V gene's germline CDR1 is SGHRS and CDR2 YFSETQ. This CDR3 contains 16 residues. The DNA of the CDR3 is TGCGCCAGCAGCTGGGCGCTAGCGGGGGGCCCAGATACGCAGTATTTT. It is translated as CASSWALAGGPDTQYF.

This clonotype was counted between two and nine times. J is TRBJ2-1 and V is TRBV19, with 10 bases lining up with TRBD2. J lost 1 base, V lost 3 bases, and 9 bases had no gene match. Germline lookup yields CDR1 LNHDA and CDR2 SQIVND (reference sequence). This CDR3 has 18 amino acids. CDR3 protein: CASSMVAGGSRSYNEQFF. The CDR3 nucleotides read TGTGCCAGTAGTATGGTAGCGGGGGGTAGTAGGTCCTACAATGAGCAGTTCTTC. Full variable domain (missing parts from reference TRBV19 and TRBJ2-1): DGGITQSPKYLFRKEGQNVTLSCEQNLNHDAMYWYRQDPGQGLRLIYYSQIVNDFQKGDIAEGYSVSREKKESFPLTVTSAQKNPTAFYLCASSMVAGGSRSYNEQFFGPGTRLTVL.

This clonotype has more than one count but fewer than ten. A read error is likely, as this CDR3 ends without the conserved phenylalanine or tryptophan. No DNA is shown, since the ends of the CDR3 on it are uncertain; the CDR3 is the one TCRdb lists. The chain combines TRBV4-1 with TRBJ1-2; the DNA was not compared with TRBD1, the D call given in the table. Both ends counted, the CDR3 spans 14 residues. Germline assignment: CDR1 MGHRA and CDR2 YSYEKL. Here the CDR3 reads CASSQISGTARFRV.

This chain uses TRBV27 with TRBJ1-1, with D unclear. The germline gives CDR1 MNHEY, CDR2 SMNVEV (reference sequence). Trimming removed 4 bases from V and 1 base from J, with 10 bases in between. The CDR3 length is 14 residues. In DNA form, the CDR3 reads TGTGCCAGCAGTTCCCGGACGGGGAACACTGAAGCTTTCTTT. This gives the protein CASSSRTGNTEAFF.

This clonotype occurred many times. CDR3 bases: TGTGCCATCAGTAGGACGGGACCTGACGAGCAGTACTTC. Translation gives CAISRTGPDEQYF. V gene TRBV10-3 combines with J gene TRBJ2-7; D tentatively reads TRBD1 or TRBD2 (5 bases each). CDR3 length: 13 amino acids. The V and J ends lost 5 bases and 5 bases respectively, with 13 bases between them. CDR1 ENHRY and CDR2 SYGVKD come from the germline V gene.

This clonotype has only a few counts. The V and J genes are TRBV6-2 or TRBV6-3 and TRBJ2-2; maybe TRBD2 (5 bases). The CDR3 is 15 amino acids. Per the germline V gene, CDR1 is MNHEY and CDR2 is SVGEGT. V gave up 2 bases and J gave up 6 bases, with 13 bases separating them. In nucleotides, the CDR3 is TGTGCCAGCAGTTACGATACTGCGAGGGCCGGGGAGCTGTTTTTT. This gives the protein CASSYDTARAGELFF.

This clonotype was observed many times. The chain carries TRBV7-6 and TRBJ2-3; D is undetermined. The CDR3 is 16 amino acids. V was clipped by 5 bases and J by 4 bases, with 19 bases between them. Germline-derived CDR1 and CDR2 are SGHVS and FNYEAQ. The CDR3 nucleotides read TGTGCCAGCAGCCGAACGACGATGGGTCACGCAGATACGCAGTATTTT. It codes for CASSRTTMGHADTQYF.

J is TRBJ2-1 and V is TRBV7-2; D unclear. Germline V CDR1 and CDR2: SGHTA, FQGNSA. Trimming cost V 5 bases and J 3 bases, with 8 bases left between them. This CDR3 is built from 13 residues. The CDR3 nucleotides are TGTGCCAGCAGCCCCCAGTTCTACAATGAGCAGTTCTTC. Translation gives CASSPQFYNEQFF. Full variable domain (rest looked up from reference TRBV7-2 and TRBJ2-1): GAGVSQSPSNKVTEKGKDVELRCDPISGHTALYWYRQSLGQGLEFLIYFQGNSAPDKSGLPSDRFSAERTGGSVSTLTIQRTQQEDSAVYLCASSPQFYNEQFFGPGTRLTVL.

This clonotype showed up many times. The chain carries TRBV7-2 and TRBJ2-1; possibly TRBD1 for D (6 bases). Trimming took 0 bases from V and 4 from J, leaving 16 bases between them. The V gene's germline CDR1 is SGHTA and CDR2 FQGNSA. The CDR3 length is 17 residues. The DNA for the CDR3 is TGTGCCAGCAGCTTAGCGGTTCGGACAGCCCAGTACAATGAGCAGTTCTTC. This translates into CASSLAVRTAQYNEQFF.

This clonotype was observed many times. This chain links TRBV6-5 with TRBJ1-1; a weak D match, TRBD1 (6 bases). The CDR3 runs to 14 residues. The V end was cut by 10 bases, the J end by 1 base, with 16 bases between. Germline assignment: CDR1 MNHEY and CDR2 SVGAGI. The CDR3 region has the DNA TGTGCCACGTACCACACAGGGCGGAACACTGAAGCTTTCTTT. Protein product: CATYHTGRNTEAFF.

This clonotype occurred a few times. The V call is TRBV7-2, the J call TRBJ2-2; 10 bases fit TRBD2. Germline CDR1 reads SGHTA; CDR2 reads FQGNSA. With 6 bases clipped from V and 6 bases from J, the junction kept 7 bases outside the gene matches. The CDR3 is 15 amino acids. The CDR3 loop is CASRTASGGSGELFF. The CDR3 DNA is TGTGCCAGCAGGACAGCTAGCGGGGGTTCCGGGGAGCTGTTTTTT.